The 16 T cell receptor beta chains below come from one sample, sequenced in a study of CD8+ T cells in alopecia areata listed by TCRdb under 2018. Library creation used the immunoSEQ multiplex PCR assay. To provide template for TCR sequencing, every sample had RNA extracted and reverse transcribed into cDNA. TCRdb carries this immuneACCESS record with in-frame sequences only. Its versions omit some clonotypes, under half of them owing to an unresolved V gene in the studies checked, with the rest unexplained. This sample gives about 280,000 clones in total; about three fifths of them show up just once. 1.8% of the sample is taken by the ten largest. This specimen's time point label, per the study, means: 24 weeks on oral tofacitinib. Interpreted using the paper, the treatment or condition label stands for: oral pan-JAK inhibitor, 5-10 mg twice daily. Sample: CD4+ T cells sorted from blood, taken at week 24, from a patient treated with tofacitinib. These TCRs come from a human donor with alopecia areata.

The V and J genes are TRBV2 and TRBJ1-2, with TRBD1 matching over 9 bases. With V trimmed by 5 bases and J by 7 bases, 8 bases remained unmatched. Germline V gives CDR1 SNHLY, CDR2 FYNNEI. This CDR3 is built from 14 residues. The CDR3 coding sequence is TGTGCCAGCAGTAAGGGACAGGGACAGGGTGGCTACACCTTC. This sequence encodes CASSKGQGQGGYTF. The full variable domain, completed using reference TRBV2 and TRBJ1-2, is EPEVTQTPSHQVTQMGQEVILRCVPISNHLYFYWYRQILGQKVEFLVSFYNNEISEKSEIFDDQFSVERPDGSNFTLKIRSTKLEDSAMYFCASSKGQGQGGYTFGSGTRLTVV.

J is TRBJ2-5 and V is TRBV29-1, with D unresolved. This CDR3 is built from 12 residues. The V end was cut by 4 bases, the J end by 2 bases, with 8 bases between. Germline CDR1 and CDR2: SQVTM and ANQGSEA. CDR3 amino acids: CSVVSYQETQYF. Here the CDR3 DNA reads TGCAGCGTTGTGTCTTATCAAGAGACCCAGTACTTC.

This clone was detected only a few times. J is TRBJ1-2 and V is TRBV28; D perhaps matches TRBD1 (6 bases). V was pared by 8 bases and J by 4 bases, with 14 bases between. CDR3 size: 13 residues. Per the germline V gene, CDR1 is MDHEN and CDR2 is SYDVKM. CDR3 region: CASDRQAGYGYTF. CDR3 bases: TGTGCCAGCGACCGACAGGCTGGCTATGGCTACACCTTC.

This CDR3 is CASSLVGDSSDTQYF. For the CDR3, the DNA is TGTGCCAGCAGCTTGGTAGGGGACTCTTCAGATACGCAGTATTTT. This chain connects TRBV5-4 to TRBJ2-3; D is perhaps TRBD2 (6 bases). The length of the CDR3 is 15 residues. Per the germline V gene, CDR1 is SGHNT and CDR2 is YYREEE (reference sequence). Trimming took 0 bases from V and 4 from J, leaving 12 bases between them.

The rearrangement links TRBV20-1 to TRBJ2-7; no clear D. The CDR3 consists of 11 residues. Germline V lookup: CDR1 DFQATT, CDR2 SNEGSKA (reference sequence). V lost 3 bases and J lost 3, with 6 bases in between. The CDR3 nucleotides read TGCAGTGCTAGTGGGCTCTACGAGCAGTACTTC. Its protein is CSASGLYEQYF.

This clone was seen a single time. This chain connects TRBV2 to TRBJ2-5, with D possibly matching TRBD2 (6 bases). The CDR3 contains 17 residues. Looked up from germline, CDR1 is SNHLY and CDR2 is FYNNEI. Trimming shortened V by 2 bases and J by 5 bases, and 21 bases separated the two germline ends. CDR3 loop: CASSERFRGGVGETQYF. The CDR3 DNA is TGTGCCAGCAGTGAAAGGTTTCGGGGAGGAGTTGGGGAGACCCAGTACTTC.

The count of this clone is one. The CDR3 bases are TGTGCCAGCAGCACAGCGACAGGGGCCAAAAACATTCAGTACTTC. Its protein is CASSTATGAKNIQYF. The chain has TRBV7-9 and TRBJ2-4, with 7 bases that match TRBD1. This CDR3 has 15 residues. Germline-derived CDR1 and CDR2 are SEHNR and FQNEAQ (reference sequence). V dropped 5 bases and J dropped 1; count of bases not matched to a gene: 5. The variable domain in full, with the rest retrieved from reference TRBV7-9 and TRBJ2-4, is DTGVSQNPRHKITKRGQNVTFRCDPISEHNRLYWYRQTLGQGPEFLTYFQNEAQLEKSRLLSDRFSAERPKGSFSTLEIQRTEQGDSAMYLCASSTATGAKNIQYFGAGTRLSVL.

This clone was counted between two and nine times. The V call is TRBV10-3, the J call TRBJ2-3; D remains unclear. The V and J ends lost 0 bases and 1 base respectively, with 5 bases between them. Per germline, CDR1 ENHRY and CDR2 SYGVKD. The CDR3 extends over 14 amino acids. CDR3 sequence: CAISESGRTDTQYF. The CDR3 nucleotides are TGTGCCATCAGTGAGTCTGGCCGCACAGATACGCAGTATTTT.

This clone was recorded a few times. The V and J genes are TRBV4-1 and TRBJ2-6; D may be TRBD1 (5 bases). Trimming cost V 0 bases and J 3 bases, with 15 bases left between them. CDR3 length equals 18 residues. CDR1 and CDR2 from the germline V gene are MGHRA and YSYEKL. The DNA for the CDR3 is TGCGCCAGCAGCCAAGATGCTACTCAGGGTATTGGGGCCAACGTCCTGACTTTC. It translates to CASSQDATQGIGANVLTF.

This rearrangement joins TRBV18 to TRBJ1-2, with 9 bases aligning to TRBD1. With 3 bases clipped from V and 6 bases from J, the junction kept 5 bases outside the gene matches. Germline CDR1 and CDR2: KGHSH and LQKENI. The CDR3 has 14 amino acids. The CDR3 region is CASSPTGGADGYTF. The CDR3 DNA sequence: TGTGCCAGCTCACCCACAGGGGGCGCAGATGGCTACACCTTC.

A single count supports this clone. The chain links TRBV29-1 to TRBJ2-1, with D perhaps matching TRBD1 (5 bases). The germline V gene encodes CDR1 SQVTM and CDR2 ANQGSEA. The CDR3 runs to 12 residues. V lost 5 bases, J lost 3 bases, and 8 bases lay in between. CDR3 protein: CSVMDNYNEQFF. The CDR3 region has the DNA TGCAGCGTTATGGACAACTACAATGAGCAGTTCTTC.

The chain couples TRBV2 to TRBJ2-5, with D possibly TRBD1 on 5 matching bases. This CDR3 spans 12 amino acids. Trimming stripped 8 bases from V and 1 base from J, with 8 bases between. Germline CDR1 is SNHLY and CDR2 is FYNNEI. The CDR3 protein is CASGAFQETQYF. The CDR3 DNA reads TGTGCCAGCGGGGCATTCCAAGAGACCCAGTACTTC.

This clone was seen more than once but under ten times. The chain carries TRBV28 and TRBJ2-3, with 10 bases lining up with TRBD2. The CDR3 totals 16 residues. CDR1 and CDR2 from the germline V gene are MDHEN and SYDVKM. J gave up 2 bases and V 5 bases, and 7 bases lay outside the gene matches. In nucleotides, the CDR3 is TGTGCCAGCAGTGGCCCCAGCGGGGGGGCCACAGATACGCAGTATTTT. The encoded protein is CASSGPSGGATDTQYF. The full variable domain, its missing parts supplied by reference TRBV28 and TRBJ2-3, is DVKVTQSSRYLVKRTGEKVFLECVQDMDHENMFWYRQDPGLGLRLIYFSYDVKMKEKGDIPEGYSVSREKKERFSLILESASTNQTSMYLCASSGPSGGATDTQYFGPGTRLTVL.

The chain uses TRBV23-1 and TRBJ2-5; 7 bases are shared with TRBD1. TRBV23-1 is flagged as an ORF with uncertain function. The CDR3 length is 15 residues. V lost 5 bases, J lost 6 bases, and 12 bases stayed unmatched. The CDR3 DNA follows: TGCGCCAGCAGTTTCAGGGTCAGGGGGAGACAGACCCAGTACTTC. This sequence encodes CASSFRVRGRQTQYF.

This clone was seen a single time. This chain links TRBV2 with TRBJ1-4, with a weak D call TRBD1 (6 bases). Germline V lookup: CDR1 SNHLY, CDR2 FYNNEI. V lost 6 bases to trimming and J lost 8 bases, with 10 bases between them. This CDR3 is built from 12 residues. CDR3 protein: CASSGGREKLFF. CDR3 coding DNA: TGTGCCAGCAGCGGGGGGCGGGAAAAACTGTTTTTT.

The CDR3 DNA is TGTGCCAGCAGTGAATTTCGGGGCCCCAGATCCTACGAGCAGTACTTC. It yields the protein CASSEFRGPRSYEQYF. This chain connects TRBV25-1 to TRBJ2-7; D may be TRBD1 or TRBD2 (5 bases each). The V end lost 1 base, the J end lost 1 base, and 14 bases lay between the germline ends. Germline lookup yields CDR1 MGHDK and CDR2 SYGVNS. The CDR3 totals 16 residues.